Each of the 15 T cell receptor beta chains below was sequenced from the same sample in a study of blood T cell repertoires in COVID-19 (dated by TCRdb to 2020 to 2022). The library came from the immunoSEQ multiplex PCR assay. TCRdb stores this immuneACCESS table with in-frame sequences only. Part of the clones is absent; in the studies checked, under half of the shortfall reflects unresolved V genes, and no reason is known for the rest. A total of 120,000 or so clones appear in this sample, 84% of them only once. Jointly, the top ten make up approximately 3.9% of the sample. The source material was PBMCs or T cells enriched from blood (not recorded which). These receptors were taken from a woman aged 30 to 39 who had recovered from COVID-19.

The rearrangement joins TRBV28 to TRBJ2-3; D is perhaps TRBD1 (5 bases). Germline V gene lookup returns CDR1 MDHEN and CDR2 SYDVKM. The CDR3 covers 14 residues. The germline V and J ends were trimmed by 3 bases and 2 bases, with 9 bases remaining between them. The CDR3 region is CASSFRGYTDTQYF. The CDR3 nucleotides read TGTGCCAGCAGTTTTAGGGGCTACACAGATACGCAGTATTTT.

The chain joins TRBV7-9 to TRBJ1-1; the match to TRBD1 covers 10 bases. CDR3 length: 16 residues. Looked up from germline, CDR1 is SEHNR and CDR2 is FQNEAQ (reference sequence). After removal of 5 bases from V and 5 bases from J, the junction contained 11 bases not matched to a gene. Written as DNA, the CDR3 is TGTGCCAGCAGCCCCCCTCGACAGGGGGCTCGGACTGAAGCTTTCTTT. It yields the protein CASSPPRQGARTEAFF.

Ten or more counts support this clone. The J gene is TRBJ2-7, the V gene TRBV4-1; D not certain. Germline values: CDR1 MGHRA, CDR2 YSYEKL. The ends were cut back, 1 base at V and 0 bases at J, with 7 bases in the middle. CDR3 length: 14 residues. The CDR3 loop reads CASSQGLLSYEQYF. CDR3 DNA sequence: TGCGCCAGCAGCCAAGGGCTTCTCTCCTACGAGCAGTACTTC.

The V call is TRBV4-3, the J call TRBJ2-7, with 11 bases lining up with TRBD2. Germline trimming cut 3 bases from V and 1 base from J; bases unmatched to any gene: 5. The CDR3 runs to 16 residues. Germline CDR1 LGHNA, CDR2 YSLEER. CDR3 sequence: CASSHDRLAGSYEQYF. The CDR3 nucleotides are TGCGCCAGCAGCCACGACCGACTAGCGGGATCCTACGAGCAGTACTTC.

This clone showed up just a few times. One junction end disagrees with the germline gene, perhaps due to a read error. This sequence joins TRBV12-3 or TRBV12-4 and TRBJ2-7; 7 positions agree with TRBD1. The CDR3 is 11 residues long. CDR3 sequence: CASSFQGVASF. CDR3 coding DNA: TGTGCCAGCAGTTTTCAGGGGGTAGCTTCCTTC.

CDR3 bases: TGCGCCAGCGGGCTAGCGGGAGGAGCCCCTAGCTCCTACAATGAGCAGTTCTTC. This codes for CASGLAGGAPSSYNEQFF. The V gene is TRBV5-1, the J gene TRBJ2-1; 11 bases are a match to TRBD2. Germline lookup yields CDR1 SGHRS and CDR2 YFSETQ. V gave up 7 bases and J gave up 0 bases; unmatched junction bases: 12. The CDR3 loop spans 18 amino acids.

A word on this clone: The same CDR3 is also encoded by other DNA sequences in this sample. The rearrangement uses TRBV19 and TRBJ1-1, with D perhaps matching TRBD1 (6 bases). Per the germline V gene, CDR1 is LNHDA and CDR2 is SQIVND (reference sequence). V was cut by 2 bases and J by 0 bases, with 7 bases left in between. CDR3 length equals 14 residues. CDR3 in DNA: TGTGCCAGTAGTATAAGGACAGTGAACACTGAAGCTTTCTTT. This gives the protein CASSIRTVNTEAFF.

This rearrangement joins TRBV5-1 to TRBJ2-3; D ambiguous. The ends were cut back, 0 bases at V and 6 bases at J, with 5 bases in the middle. CDR3 length: 12 residues. Germline CDR1 is SGHRS and CDR2 is YFSETQ. The chain's CDR3 is CASSLAEDTQYF. CDR3 nucleotides: TGCGCCAGCAGCTTGGCCGAGGATACGCAGTATTTT.

The J gene is TRBJ1-2, the V gene TRBV28, with D perhaps TRBD1 (5 bases). The CDR3 is 14 amino acids. V was clipped by 11 bases and J by 8 bases, with 24 bases between them. Germline V gene data show CDR1 as MDHEN and CDR2 as SYDVKM. CDR3 sequence reads: CASTGGGESRGYTF. The CDR3 DNA follows: TGTGCCTCCACGGGGGGAGGGGAAAGTAGGGGCTACACCTTC.

This clone was counted between two and nine times. The chain is built from TRBV7-8 and TRBJ2-7; 11 bases align to TRBD2. This CDR3 is built from 16 residues. With V trimmed by 5 bases and J by 2 bases, 8 bases remained unmatched. Germline lookup yields CDR1 SGHVS and CDR2 FQNEAQ. The CDR3 DNA is TGTGCCAGCAGCCAGGGGCTAGCGGGAGGTCCCTACGAGCAGTACTTC. Translated: CASSQGLAGGPYEQYF. The whole variable domain, filled in from reference TRBV7-8 and TRBJ2-7, reads GAGVSQSPRYKVAKRGQDVALRCDPISGHVSLFWYQQALGQGPEFLTYFQNEAQLDKSGLPSDRFFAERPEGSVSTLKIQRTQQEDSAVYLCASSQGLAGGPYEQYFGPGTRLTVT.

The V gene is TRBV7-2, the J gene TRBJ2-7, with unresolved D. V was clipped by 5 bases and J by 1 base, with 9 bases between them. Germline V gives CDR1 SGHTA, CDR2 FQGNSA. The CDR3 sequence is 13 residues long. CDR3 residues: CASSPSQSYEQYF. The CDR3 region has the DNA TGTGCCAGCAGCCCCTCCCAGTCCTACGAGCAGTACTTC.

The V and J genes are TRBV4-2 and TRBJ2-1; D unresolved. Germline V CDR1 and CDR2: LGHNA, YNFKEQ. Trimming took off 1 base at V and 0 bases at J, with 10 bases between the two ends. This CDR3 is 16 amino acids long. The CDR3 spells CASSQAGFASYNEQFF. The CDR3 DNA is TGTGCCAGCAGCCAAGCCGGGTTCGCCTCCTACAATGAGCAGTTCTTC.

The rearrangement links TRBV28 to TRBJ1-1, with D unclear. Trimming took off 6 bases at V and 3 bases at J, with 17 bases between the two ends. Germline CDR1 reads MDHEN; CDR2 reads SYDVKM. This CDR3 is built from 15 residues. This chain's CDR3 is CASRTLRGRDTEAFF. In DNA, the CDR3 is TGTGCCAGCAGGACTTTACGGGGTCGAGACACTGAAGCTTTCTTT. The variable domain in full, completed from reference TRBV28 and TRBJ1-1, reads DVKVTQSSRYLVKRTGEKVFLECVQDMDHENMFWYRQDPGLGLRLIYFSYDVKMKEKGDIPEGYSVSREKKERFSLILESASTNQTSMYLCASRTLRGRDTEAFFGQGTRLTVV.

Comment on this clone: The same CDR3 also results from other DNA sequences found in this sample. The gene calls are TRBV28 and TRBJ1-1; possibly TRBD1 for D (6 bases). Trimming pared 4 bases from V and 1 base from J, leaving 10 bases between. The CDR3 extends over 14 amino acids. CDR1 and CDR2 from the germline V gene are MDHEN and SYDVKM. CDR3 region: CASSSTGRNTEAFF. The CDR3 DNA reads as TGTGCCAGCAGTTCTACAGGGAGGAACACTGAAGCTTTCTTT.

This clone was observed once. The V call is TRBV4-1, the J call TRBJ1-5; a weak D match, TRBD1 (5 bases). The CDR3 extends over 18 amino acids. V dropped 0 bases and J dropped 4 bases, with 19 bases sitting between them. From germline, CDR1 is MGHRA and CDR2 YSYEKL. The DNA of the CDR3 is TGCGCCAGCAGCCAAGATAGCCACTTTGTCCAGGGAAATCAGCCCCAGCATTTT. It encodes CASSQDSHFVQGNQPQHF.